Included here is one T cell receptor beta chain sequence, with context. Antigen unknown. The same CDR3 also results from other DNA sequences found in this sample. These data belong to a study of shared clonotypes between healthy human individuals. Whole-study context: Per donor, CD8 memory used one plate, CD8 naive used two, CD4 memory used three and CD4 naive used three.

Whole-study findings and limits: A few donors showed sharing of approximately 4.7% of naive CD4 clonotypes. Having only a few donors restricted how much genetic and exposure-history diversity was captured.

The germline V gene has CDR1 SGHDT and CDR2 YYEEEE. This CDR3 comprises 14 residues. Trimming stripped 0 bases from V and 1 base from J, with 5 bases between. Sorted subsets were amplified in replicate PCRs using 200 ng DNA, approximately 30,000 T cell genomes. Method: immunoSEQ multiplex PCR; TCRdb's copy keeps in-frame clones and lacks some. The sample includes about 2 million clones, just under 95% of them seen just once. Positive CCR7 selection of CD45RO-negative cells yielded the naive CD8 cells, and terminally differentiated effector memory CD45RA+ cells were excluded. The sample comprised naive CD8+ T cells sorted from blood. This sequence originates from a man between 18 and 29 years old in good health. The chain is built from TRBV5-6 and TRBJ2-1; D not certain. The CDR3 here is CASSLGASYNEQFF. The CDR3 DNA reads as TGTGCCAGCAGCTTGGGAGCTTCCTACAATGAGCAGTTCTTC.